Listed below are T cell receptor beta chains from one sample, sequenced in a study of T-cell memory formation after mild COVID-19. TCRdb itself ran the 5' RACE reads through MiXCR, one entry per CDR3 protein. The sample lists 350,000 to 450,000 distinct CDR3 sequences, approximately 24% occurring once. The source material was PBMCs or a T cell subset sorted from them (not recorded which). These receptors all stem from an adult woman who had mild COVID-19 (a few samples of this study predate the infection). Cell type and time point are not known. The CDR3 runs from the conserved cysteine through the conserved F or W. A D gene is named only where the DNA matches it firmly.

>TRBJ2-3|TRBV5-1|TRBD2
CASRPTSGVWTDTQYF
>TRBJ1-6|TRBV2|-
CASSPPGLDNSPLHF
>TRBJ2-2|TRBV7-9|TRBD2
CASSVSGLRPGELFF
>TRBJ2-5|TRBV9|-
CASSVGAEIQETQYF
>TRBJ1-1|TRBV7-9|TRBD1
CASSSDRAGTEAFF
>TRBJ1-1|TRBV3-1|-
CASSQDLWGAEAFF
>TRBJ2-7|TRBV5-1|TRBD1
CASSLQRDRVTNEQYF
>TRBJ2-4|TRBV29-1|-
CSVEGLAKNIQYF
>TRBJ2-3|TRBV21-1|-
CARAQGSDTQYF
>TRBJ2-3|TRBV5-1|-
CASSLFGRGGTDTQYF
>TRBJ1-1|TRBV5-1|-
CASSVAQGTEAFF
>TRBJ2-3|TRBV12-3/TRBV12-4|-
CASSLGVLDTQYF
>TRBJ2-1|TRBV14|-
CASSHRDGSFYNEQFF
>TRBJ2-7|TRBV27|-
CASSSGSGIYEQYF
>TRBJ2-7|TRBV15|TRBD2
CATSGLAGEVSYEQYF
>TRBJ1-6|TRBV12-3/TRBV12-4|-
CASSLEPSPLHF
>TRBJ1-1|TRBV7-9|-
CASSLSSDEAFF
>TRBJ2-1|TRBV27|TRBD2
CASSLRLAGDNEQFF
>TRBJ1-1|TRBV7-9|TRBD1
CASSVLEGQGVTEAFF
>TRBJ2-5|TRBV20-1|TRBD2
CSARLALETQYF
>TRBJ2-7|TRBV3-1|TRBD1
CASTQEVRTGSSYEQYF
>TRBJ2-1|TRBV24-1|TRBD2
CATSDATRGRNEQFF
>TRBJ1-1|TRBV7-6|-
CASSSAPNTEAFF
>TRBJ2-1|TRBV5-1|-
CASSLVQSSYNEQFF
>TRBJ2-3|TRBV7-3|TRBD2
CASSNSGGSTDTQYF
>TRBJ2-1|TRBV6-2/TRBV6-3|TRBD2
CASLAGVNNEQFF
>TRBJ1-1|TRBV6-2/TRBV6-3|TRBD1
CASSINAGTEKAEAFF
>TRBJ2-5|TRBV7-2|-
CASSLAGPVETQYF
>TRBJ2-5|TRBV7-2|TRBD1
CASSSDRQETQYF
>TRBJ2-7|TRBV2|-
CASGEDSYEQYF
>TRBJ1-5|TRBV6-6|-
CASRHHLGGEGNQPQHF
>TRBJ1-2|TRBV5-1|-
CASTPGRVRTDGYTF
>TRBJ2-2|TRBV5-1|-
CASSLGRPGTGELFF
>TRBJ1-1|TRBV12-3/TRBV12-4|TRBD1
CASSLDREEAFF
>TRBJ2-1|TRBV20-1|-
CSARRHLNDNEQFF
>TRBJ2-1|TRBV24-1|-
CATKSLARGDNNEQFF
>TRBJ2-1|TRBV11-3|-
CASSLQVYNEQFF